The clone carrying this TCR beta chain was observed a few times. As it was prepared, the TCRbeta library received unique molecular identifiers. TCRdb used MiXCR to reprocess the PCR reads, holding one entry per CDR3 protein. The table has approximately 630,000 distinct CDR3 sequences, about an eighth seen once. This record comes from a study of T-cell reconstitution after alpha-beta-depleted transplantation in children. The source of this sequence is a girl aged 2 to 9 with congenital amegakaryocytic thrombocytopenia, due to receive a stem cell transplant. The sample was PBMCs, taken before TCRalphabeta/CD19-depleted stem cell transplant.

This CDR3 reads CASSSRARASGPDTQYF. In DNA form, the CDR3 reads TGTGCCAGCAGTTCCAGAGCCAGGGCCTCGGGGCCCGATACGCAGTATTTT. This chain uses TRBV28 with TRBJ2-3, with D tentatively TRBD1 or TRBD2 (5 bases each). This CDR3 spans 17 amino acids. Germline V gene sequence: CDR1 MDHEN, CDR2 SYDVKM. Trimming removed 4 bases at V and 6 bases at J, with 23 bases between.